Listed below are T cell receptor beta chains from one sample, sequenced in a study of PD-L1 blockade in urothelial cancer. Sequenced by immunoSEQ multiplex PCR; TCRdb stores in-frame clones only, minus some. This sample has over 65,000 clones, with roughly 90% found just once. Sequenced here: PBMCs, sampled around atezolizumab (anti-PD-L1) treatment. All receptors come from a man between 65 and 85 years old with urothelial cancer. The CDR3 runs from the conserved cysteine through the conserved F or W. The D gene is left open where the match is weak. Rows give clone size only sometimes, using once, few, many, or a class for an expanded clone.

J gene: TRBJ2-7; V gene: TRBV6-1; clone size: NA; D gene: NA; CDR3 DNA: TGTGCCAGCAGTGAGCCTAGCTCCTACGAGCAGTACTTC; CDR3 protein: CASSEPSSYEQYF
J gene: TRBJ2-7; V gene: TRBV6-9; clone size: NA; D gene: TRBD1; CDR3 DNA: TGTGCCAGCAGTTATTTTGGACAGGGTAAGTACGAGCAGTACTTC; CDR3 protein: CASSYFGQGKYEQYF
J gene: TRBJ1-1; V gene: TRBV6-1; clone size: NA; D gene: TRBD1; CDR3 DNA: TGTGCCAGCAGTGAGCAGGGGGGTCGGGACACTGAAGCTTTCTTT; CDR3 protein: CASSEQGGRDTEAFF
J gene: TRBJ2-7; V gene: TRBV27; clone size: NA; D gene: TRBD2; CDR3 DNA: TGTGCCAGCAGTTCCTCGGGACTAGCGGGATTAAGGCAGTACTTC; CDR3 protein: CASSSSGLAGLRQYF
J gene: TRBJ2-3; V gene: TRBV5-1; clone size: NA; D gene: TRBD2; CDR3 DNA: TGCGCCAGCAGCTTAGGGACTAGCGGACGCACAGATACGCAGTATTTT; CDR3 protein: CASSLGTSGRTDTQYF
J gene: TRBJ2-3; V gene: TRBV27; clone size: NA; D gene: NA; CDR3 DNA: TGTGCCAGCAGTCAGACACCGGACAGAATCGCCGAGGATACGCAGTATTTT; CDR3 protein: CASSQTPDRIAEDTQYF
J gene: TRBJ1-1; V gene: TRBV5-1; clone size: NA; D gene: TRBD1; CDR3 DNA: TGCGCCAGCAGCCAGGGACAGGGGGCGTGGAGGACTGAAGCTTTCTTT; CDR3 protein: CASSQGQGAWRTEAFF
J gene: TRBJ2-5; V gene: TRBV21-1; clone size: once; D gene: NA; CDR3 DNA: TGTGCCAGCAACCGGACTAGCGGGTGGGGGGGAGAGACCCAGTACTTC; CDR3 protein: CASNRTSGWGGETQYF
J gene: TRBJ2-6; V gene: TRBV10-3; clone size: NA; D gene: TRBD1; CDR3 DNA: TGTGCCATCAGTGACCTACAGGGGGGAGCTGGGGCCAACGTCCTGACTTTC; CDR3 protein: CAISDLQGGAGANVLTF
J gene: TRBJ2-3; V gene: TRBV6-4; clone size: NA; D gene: TRBD2; CDR3 DNA: TGTGCCAGCAGTGTACTAGCGGGAGCTGATACGCAGTATTTT; CDR3 protein: CASSVLAGADTQYF
J gene: TRBJ1-5; V gene: TRBV10-3; clone size: few; D gene: NA; CDR3 DNA: TGTGCCATCAGGACTACAGAGCAACAGCCCCAGCATTTT; CDR3 protein: CAIRTTEQQPQHF
J gene: TRBJ2-7; V gene: TRBV27; clone size: NA; D gene: TRBD1; CDR3 DNA: TGTGCCAGCAGTAGGGACAGCTACGAGCAGTACTTC; CDR3 protein: CASSRDSYEQYF
J gene: TRBJ2-7; V gene: TRBV18; clone size: NA; D gene: TRBD1; CDR3 DNA: TGTGCCAGCTCACCCGGGACAGGTACCTACGAGCAGTACTTC; CDR3 protein: CASSPGTGTYEQYF
J gene: TRBJ2-1; V gene: TRBV6-5; clone size: NA; D gene: TRBD1; CDR3 DNA: TGTGCCAGCAGCCCGGGACAGTCCTACAATGAGCAGTTCTTC; CDR3 protein: CASSPGQSYNEQFF
J gene: TRBJ2-7; V gene: TRBV4-1; clone size: NA; D gene: TRBD1; CDR3 DNA: TGCGCCAGCAGCCGGGGGACAGGGGAGGCCTACGAGCAGTACTTC; CDR3 protein: CASSRGTGEAYEQYF
J gene: TRBJ2-1; V gene: TRBV21-1; clone size: NA; D gene: NA; CDR3 DNA: TGTGCCAGCAGCAAAATCGCCAGGGGCAATGAGCAGTTCTTC; CDR3 protein: CASSKIARGNEQFF
J gene: TRBJ1-1; V gene: TRBV28; clone size: NA; D gene: NA; CDR3 DNA: TGTGCCAGCAGTCCGGAACAGAACATGAACACTGAAGCTTTCTTT; CDR3 protein: CASSPEQNMNTEAFF
J gene: TRBJ1-2; V gene: TRBV7-8; clone size: NA; D gene: TRBD1; CDR3 DNA: TGTGCCAGCAGCTTAGCCCGACAGGGAAGCGTTTATGGCTACACCTTC; CDR3 protein: CASSLARQGSVYGYTF
J gene: TRBJ2-7; V gene: TRBV19; clone size: NA; D gene: TRBD1; CDR3 DNA: TGTGCCAGTATAGGGGACAGCTCCTACGAGCAGTACTTC; CDR3 protein: CASIGDSSYEQYF
J gene: TRBJ2-2; V gene: TRBV10-3; clone size: NA; D gene: NA; CDR3 DNA: TGTGCCATCAGATTTGGCCAGGCCAACACCGGGGAGCTGTTTTTT; CDR3 protein: CAIRFGQANTGELFF
J gene: TRBJ2-7; V gene: TRBV10-3; clone size: NA; D gene: TRBD2; CDR3 DNA: TGTGCCATAGCCCCTAGCGGGAGGGACTACGAGCAGTACTTC; CDR3 protein: CAIAPSGRDYEQYF
J gene: TRBJ2-7; V gene: TRBV30; clone size: NA; D gene: TRBD1; CDR3 DNA: TGTGCCTGGAGTACCGAGGGACAGGGGCGCCGGTACTTC; CDR3 protein: CAWSTEGQGRRYF
J gene: TRBJ2-1; V gene: TRBV6-6; clone size: NA; D gene: TRBD2; CDR3 DNA: TGTGCCAGCAGTTACTCGGATCTAGCGGGCTACAATGAGCAGTTCTTC; CDR3 protein: CASSYSDLAGYNEQFF
J gene: TRBJ2-3; V gene: TRBV6-5; clone size: NA; D gene: NA; CDR3 DNA: TGTGCCAGCAGTCCCTATTATGGAGGGGATACGCAGTATTTT; CDR3 protein: CASSPYYGGDTQYF
J gene: TRBJ2-2; V gene: TRBV5-4; clone size: NA; D gene: TRBD2; CDR3 DNA: TGTGCCAGTCGGTCTGTAGCGGGAGTTGACACCGGGGAGCTGTTTTTT; CDR3 protein: CASRSVAGVDTGELFF
J gene: TRBJ1-1; V gene: TRBV19; clone size: NA; D gene: TRBD1; CDR3 DNA: TGTGCCAGTAGTATGGACAGGGTGCCCGGCACTGAAGCTTTCTTT; CDR3 protein: CASSMDRVPGTEAFF
J gene: TRBJ2-5; V gene: TRBV7-2; clone size: once; D gene: TRBD2; CDR3 DNA: TGTGCCAGCAGCCCCGGACTAGCGGGAATCGGGGAGACCCAGTACTTC; CDR3 protein: CASSPGLAGIGETQYF
J gene: TRBJ1-3; V gene: TRBV19; clone size: once; D gene: TRBD1; CDR3 DNA: TGTGCCAGTAGTGATCTGGACAGGACTGGAAACACCATATATTTT; CDR3 protein: CASSDLDRTGNTIYF
J gene: TRBJ2-3; V gene: TRBV21-1; clone size: NA; D gene: NA; CDR3 DNA: TGTGCCAGCAGCAAAGGGGGCGGCCACACAGATACGCAGTATTTT; CDR3 protein: CASSKGGGHTDTQYF
J gene: TRBJ2-3; V gene: TRBV6-1; clone size: NA; D gene: TRBD2; CDR3 DNA: TGTGCCAGCAGTGCGCTAGCGGGAAGCACAGATACGCAGTATTTT; CDR3 protein: CASSALAGSTDTQYF
J gene: TRBJ1-1; V gene: TRBV5-5; clone size: NA; D gene: NA; CDR3 DNA: TGTGCCAGCAGCTTGGCAGTTTTATACACTGAAGCTTTCTTT; CDR3 protein: CASSLAVLYTEAFF
J gene: TRBJ2-1; V gene: TRBV4-1; clone size: NA; D gene: TRBD2; CDR3 DNA: TGCGCCAGCAGCCAAGGACTAGCGGGAAGGGATGAGCAGTTCTTC; CDR3 protein: CASSQGLAGRDEQFF
J gene: TRBJ1-6; V gene: TRBV5-6; clone size: NA; D gene: TRBD1; CDR3 DNA: TGTGCCAGCAGCTCGTACCTCAGGACAGGGGGGAATTCACCCCTCCACTTT; CDR3 protein: CASSSYLRTGGNSPLHF
J gene: TRBJ2-1; V gene: TRBV19; clone size: NA; D gene: TRBD2; CDR3 DNA: TGTGCCAGCCTTTCCCTCTACCTAGCGGGCCCCTACAATGAGCAGTTCTTC; CDR3 protein: CASLSLYLAGPYNEQFF
J gene: TRBJ2-2; V gene: TRBV5-1; clone size: NA; D gene: NA; CDR3 DNA: TGCGCCAGCAGTCTGGAGGGGCCCGGGGAGCTGTTTTTT; CDR3 protein: CASSLEGPGELFF
J gene: TRBJ1-1; V gene: TRBV19; clone size: NA; D gene: NA; CDR3 DNA: TGTGCCAGTAGTAAGGCACGGGGGGGAACTGAAGCTTTCTTT; CDR3 protein: CASSKARGGTEAFF
J gene: TRBJ2-1; V gene: TRBV28; clone size: once; D gene: NA; CDR3 DNA: TGTGCCAGCAGTTTATCCCCTAGCGAACCCTACAATGAGCAGTTCTTC; CDR3 protein: CASSLSPSEPYNEQFF
J gene: TRBJ2-5; V gene: TRBV5-1; clone size: NA; D gene: TRBD2; CDR3 DNA: TGCGCCAGCAGCTTGGCGGGGGGGACCCAAGAGACCCAGTACTTC; CDR3 protein: CASSLAGGTQETQYF
J gene: TRBJ2-6; V gene: TRBV5-1; clone size: NA; D gene: TRBD1; CDR3 DNA: TGCGCCAGCGGCGGACAGGGCTCCGGGGCCAACGTCCTGACTTTC; CDR3 protein: CASGGQGSGANVLTF
J gene: TRBJ2-7; V gene: TRBV15; clone size: NA; D gene: NA; CDR3 DNA: TGTGCCACCAGCAGAGATGGGAGGACAACTAACTACGAGCAGTACTTC; CDR3 protein: CATSRDGRTTNYEQYF